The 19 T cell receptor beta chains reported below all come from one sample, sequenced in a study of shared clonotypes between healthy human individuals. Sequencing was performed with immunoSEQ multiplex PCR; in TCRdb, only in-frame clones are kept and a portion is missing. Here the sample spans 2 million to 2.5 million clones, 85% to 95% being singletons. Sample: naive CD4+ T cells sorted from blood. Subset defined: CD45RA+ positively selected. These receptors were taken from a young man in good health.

In DNA form, the CDR3 reads TGTGCCAGCTCAAGGGCGACCGGGGAGCTGTTTTTT. Translating gives CASSRATGELFF. The chain couples TRBV18 to TRBJ2-2; D is unclear. The germline CDR1 and CDR2 sequences are KGHSH and LQKENI. V was clipped by 5 bases and J by 5 bases, with 6 bases between them. The CDR3 totals 12 residues.

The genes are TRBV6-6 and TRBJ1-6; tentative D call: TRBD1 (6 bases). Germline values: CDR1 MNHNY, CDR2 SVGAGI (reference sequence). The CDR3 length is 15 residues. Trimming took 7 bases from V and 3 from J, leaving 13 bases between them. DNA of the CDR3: TGTGCCAGCAACCCAGGGGAACTCTATAATTCACCCCTCCACTTT. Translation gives CASNPGELYNSPLHF.

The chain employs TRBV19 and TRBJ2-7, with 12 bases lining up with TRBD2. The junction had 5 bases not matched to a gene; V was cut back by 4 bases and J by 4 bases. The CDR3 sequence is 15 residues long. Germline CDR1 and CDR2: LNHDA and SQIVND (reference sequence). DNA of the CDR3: TGTGCCAGTAGTACCCGACTAGCGGGAGTATACGAGCAGTACTTC. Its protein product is CASSTRLAGVYEQYF.

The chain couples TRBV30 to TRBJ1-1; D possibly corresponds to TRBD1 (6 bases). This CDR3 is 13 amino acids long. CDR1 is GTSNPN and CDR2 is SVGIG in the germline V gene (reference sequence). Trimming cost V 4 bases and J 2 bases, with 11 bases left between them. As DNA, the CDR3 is TGTGCCTGGAATCAGGGGTCCAACACTGAAGCTTTCTTT. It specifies CAWNQGSNTEAFF.

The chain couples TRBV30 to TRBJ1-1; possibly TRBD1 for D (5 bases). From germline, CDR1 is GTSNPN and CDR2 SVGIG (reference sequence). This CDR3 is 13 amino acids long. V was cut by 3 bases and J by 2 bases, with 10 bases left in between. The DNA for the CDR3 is TGTGCCTGGAGGCCCCGGGGCAACACTGAAGCTTTCTTT. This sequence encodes CAWRPRGNTEAFF.

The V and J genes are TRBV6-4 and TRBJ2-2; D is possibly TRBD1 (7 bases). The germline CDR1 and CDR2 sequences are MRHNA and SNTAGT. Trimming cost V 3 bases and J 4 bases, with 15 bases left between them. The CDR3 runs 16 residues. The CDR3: CASSEPRQGGTGELFF. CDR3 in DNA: TGTGCCAGCAGTGAACCCCGACAGGGAGGCACCGGGGAGCTGTTTTTT.

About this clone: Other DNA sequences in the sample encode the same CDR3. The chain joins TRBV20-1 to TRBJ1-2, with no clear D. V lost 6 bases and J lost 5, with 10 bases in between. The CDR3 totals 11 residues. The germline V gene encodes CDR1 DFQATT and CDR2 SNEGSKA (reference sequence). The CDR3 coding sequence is TGCAGTGCCTCCCGGACTTATGGCTACACCTTC. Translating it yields CSASRTYGYTF.

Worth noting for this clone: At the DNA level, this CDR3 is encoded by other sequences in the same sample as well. The CDR3 region has the DNA TGTGCCAGCAGTTACTCAGGGAGTGGGGCCAACGTCCTGACTTTC. This gives the protein CASSYSGSGANVLTF. The V call is TRBV6-5, the J call TRBJ2-6; a possible D gene is TRBD2 (5 bases). Germline CDR1 reads MNHEY; CDR2 reads SVGAGI. V lost 0 bases, J lost 3 bases, and 6 bases lay in between. This CDR3 is 15 amino acids long.

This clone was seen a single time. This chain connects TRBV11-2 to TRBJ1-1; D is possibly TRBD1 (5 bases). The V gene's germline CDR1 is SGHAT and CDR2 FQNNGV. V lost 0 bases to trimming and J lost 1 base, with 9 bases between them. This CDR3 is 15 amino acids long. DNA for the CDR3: TGTGCCAGCAGCTTAGATGGGGCGAGGAACACTGAAGCTTTCTTT. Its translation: CASSLDGARNTEAFF.

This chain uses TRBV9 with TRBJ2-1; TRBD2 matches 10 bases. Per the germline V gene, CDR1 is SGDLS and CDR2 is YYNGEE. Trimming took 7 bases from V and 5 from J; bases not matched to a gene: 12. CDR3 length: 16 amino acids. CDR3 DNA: TGTGCCAGCGGGGTAGCGGGAGGCCCTACCCACAATGAGCAGTTCTTC. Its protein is CASGVAGGPTHNEQFF.

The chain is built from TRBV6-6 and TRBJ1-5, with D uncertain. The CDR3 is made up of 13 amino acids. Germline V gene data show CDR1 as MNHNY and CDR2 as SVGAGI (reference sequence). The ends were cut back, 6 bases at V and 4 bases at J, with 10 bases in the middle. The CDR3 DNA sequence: TGTGCCAGCAGGTCGACCGTTAATCAGCCCCAGCATTTT. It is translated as CASRSTVNQPQHF.

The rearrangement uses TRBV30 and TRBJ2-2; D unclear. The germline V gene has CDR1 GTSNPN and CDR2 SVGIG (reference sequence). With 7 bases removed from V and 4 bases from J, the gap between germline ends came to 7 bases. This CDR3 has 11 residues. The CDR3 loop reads CASGITGELFF. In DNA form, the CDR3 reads TGTGCCTCAGGAATCACCGGGGAGCTGTTTTTT.

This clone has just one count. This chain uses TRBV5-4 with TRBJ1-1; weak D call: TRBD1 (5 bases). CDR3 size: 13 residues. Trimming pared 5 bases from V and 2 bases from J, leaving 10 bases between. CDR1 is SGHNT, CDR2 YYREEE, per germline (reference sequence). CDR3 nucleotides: TGTGCCAGCAGATCGGACATCAACACTGAAGCTTTCTTT. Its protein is CASRSDINTEAFF.

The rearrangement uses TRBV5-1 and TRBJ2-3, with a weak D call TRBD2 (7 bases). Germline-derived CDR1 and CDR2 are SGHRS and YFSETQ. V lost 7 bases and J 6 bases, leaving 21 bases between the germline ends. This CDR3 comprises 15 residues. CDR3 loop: CASYPLSGGADTQYF. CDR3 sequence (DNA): TGCGCCAGCTACCCCCTGTCTGGGGGGGCTGATACGCAGTATTTT.

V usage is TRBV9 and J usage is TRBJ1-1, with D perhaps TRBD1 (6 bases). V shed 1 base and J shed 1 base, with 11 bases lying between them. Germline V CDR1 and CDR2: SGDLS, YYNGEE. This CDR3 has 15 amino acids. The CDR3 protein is CASSVRDTANTEAFF. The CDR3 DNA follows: TGTGCCAGCAGCGTACGGGACACCGCGAACACTGAAGCTTTCTTT. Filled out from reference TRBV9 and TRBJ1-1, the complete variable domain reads DSGVTQTPKHLITATGQRVTLRCSPRSGDLSVYWYQQSLDQGLQFLIQYYNGEERAKGNILERFSAQQFPDLHSELNLSSLELGDSALYFCASSVRDTANTEAFFGQGTRLTVV.

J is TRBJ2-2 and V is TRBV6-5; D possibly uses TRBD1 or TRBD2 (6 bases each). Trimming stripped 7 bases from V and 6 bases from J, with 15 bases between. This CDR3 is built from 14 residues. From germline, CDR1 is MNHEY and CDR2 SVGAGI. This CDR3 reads CASTRLGGPGELFF. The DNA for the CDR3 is TGTGCCAGCACCCGTCTGGGGGGCCCCGGGGAGCTGTTTTTT.

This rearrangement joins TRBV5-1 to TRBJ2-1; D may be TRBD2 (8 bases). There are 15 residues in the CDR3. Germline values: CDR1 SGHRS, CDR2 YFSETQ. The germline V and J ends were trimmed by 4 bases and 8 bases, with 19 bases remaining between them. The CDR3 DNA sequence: TGCGCCAGCAGCAAGGGGGCGGGAGGTTATTATGAGCAGTTCTTC. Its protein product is CASSKGAGGYYEQFF.

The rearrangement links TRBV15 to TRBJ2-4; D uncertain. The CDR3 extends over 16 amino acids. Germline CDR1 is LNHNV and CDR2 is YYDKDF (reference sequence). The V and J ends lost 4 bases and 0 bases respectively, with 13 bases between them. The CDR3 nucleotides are TGTGCCACCAGCACCGGAGATACGGTAGCCAAAAACATTCAGTACTTC. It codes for CATSTGDTVAKNIQYF.

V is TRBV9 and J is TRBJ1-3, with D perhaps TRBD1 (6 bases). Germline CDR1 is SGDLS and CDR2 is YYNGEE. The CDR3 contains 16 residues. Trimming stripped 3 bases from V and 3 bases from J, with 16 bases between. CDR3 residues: CASSDRQAPLGNTIYF. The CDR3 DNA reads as TGTGCCAGCAGCGACCGACAGGCCCCGCTTGGAAACACCATATATTTT.